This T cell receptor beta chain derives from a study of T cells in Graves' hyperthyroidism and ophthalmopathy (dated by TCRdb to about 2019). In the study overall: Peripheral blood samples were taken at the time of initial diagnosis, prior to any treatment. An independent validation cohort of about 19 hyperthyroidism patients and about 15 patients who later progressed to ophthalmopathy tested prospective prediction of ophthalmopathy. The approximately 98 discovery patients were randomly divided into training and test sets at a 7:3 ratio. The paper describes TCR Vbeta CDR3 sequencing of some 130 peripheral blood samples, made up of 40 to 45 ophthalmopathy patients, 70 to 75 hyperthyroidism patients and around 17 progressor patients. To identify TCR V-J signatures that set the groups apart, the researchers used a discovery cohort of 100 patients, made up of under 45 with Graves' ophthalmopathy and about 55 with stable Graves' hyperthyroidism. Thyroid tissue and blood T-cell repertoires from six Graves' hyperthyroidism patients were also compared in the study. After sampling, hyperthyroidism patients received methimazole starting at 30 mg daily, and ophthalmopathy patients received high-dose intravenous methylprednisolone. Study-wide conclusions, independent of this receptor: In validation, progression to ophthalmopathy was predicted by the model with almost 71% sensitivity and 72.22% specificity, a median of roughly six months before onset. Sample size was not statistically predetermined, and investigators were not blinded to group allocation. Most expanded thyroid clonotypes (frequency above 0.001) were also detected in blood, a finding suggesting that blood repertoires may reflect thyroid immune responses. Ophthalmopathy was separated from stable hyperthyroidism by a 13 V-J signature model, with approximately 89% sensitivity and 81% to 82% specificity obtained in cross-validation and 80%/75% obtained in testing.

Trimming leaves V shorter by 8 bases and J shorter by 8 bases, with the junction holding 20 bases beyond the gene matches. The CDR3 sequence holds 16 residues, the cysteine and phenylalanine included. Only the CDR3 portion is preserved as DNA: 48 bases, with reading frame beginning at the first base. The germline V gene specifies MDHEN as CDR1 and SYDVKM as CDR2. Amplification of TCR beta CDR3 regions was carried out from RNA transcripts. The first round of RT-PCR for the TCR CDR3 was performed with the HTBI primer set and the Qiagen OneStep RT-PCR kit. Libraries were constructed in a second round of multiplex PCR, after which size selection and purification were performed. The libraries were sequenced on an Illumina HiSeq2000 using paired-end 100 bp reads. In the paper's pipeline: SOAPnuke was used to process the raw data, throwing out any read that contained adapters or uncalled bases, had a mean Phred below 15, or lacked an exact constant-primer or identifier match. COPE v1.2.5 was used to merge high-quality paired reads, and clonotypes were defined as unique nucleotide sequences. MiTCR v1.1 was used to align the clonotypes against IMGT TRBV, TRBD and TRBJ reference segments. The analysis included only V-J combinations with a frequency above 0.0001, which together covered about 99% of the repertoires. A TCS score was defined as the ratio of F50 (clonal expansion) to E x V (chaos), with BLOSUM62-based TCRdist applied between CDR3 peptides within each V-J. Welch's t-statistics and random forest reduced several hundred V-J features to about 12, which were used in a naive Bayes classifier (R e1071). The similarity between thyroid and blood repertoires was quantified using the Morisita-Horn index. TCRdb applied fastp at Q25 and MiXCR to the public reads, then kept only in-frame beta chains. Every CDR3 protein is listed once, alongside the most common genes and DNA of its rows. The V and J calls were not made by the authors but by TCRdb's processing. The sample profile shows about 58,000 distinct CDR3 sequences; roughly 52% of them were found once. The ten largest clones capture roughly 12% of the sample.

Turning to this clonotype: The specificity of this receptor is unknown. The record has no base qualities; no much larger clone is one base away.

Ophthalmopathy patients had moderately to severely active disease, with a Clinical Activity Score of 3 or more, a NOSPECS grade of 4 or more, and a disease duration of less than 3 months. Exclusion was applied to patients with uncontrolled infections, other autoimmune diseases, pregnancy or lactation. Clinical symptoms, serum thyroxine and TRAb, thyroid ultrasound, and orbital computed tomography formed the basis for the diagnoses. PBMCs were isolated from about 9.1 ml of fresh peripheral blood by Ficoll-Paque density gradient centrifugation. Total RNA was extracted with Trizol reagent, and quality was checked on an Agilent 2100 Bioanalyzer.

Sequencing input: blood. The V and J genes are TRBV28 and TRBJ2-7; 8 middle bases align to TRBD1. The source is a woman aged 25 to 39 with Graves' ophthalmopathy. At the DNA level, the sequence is TGTGCCAGCGGCTACAGGGGGTCTGGCACAGATACGCAGCAGTACTTC. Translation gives CASGYRGSGTDTQQYF.